The text below deals with one TCR beta chain. Antigen: not known. This specimen belongs to a study of blood T cells in healthy people across ages. Study-wide findings and caveats: Estimates drawn from one million T cells were deemed to understate diversity.

Alongside a J-beta primer mix, a sample-barcoded 5' primer served in a second PCR lasting roughly 7 to 12 cycles. From each sample, at least 2.5 million paired-end reads containing CDR3 were obtained. TCRdb used MiXCR to reprocess the 5' RACE reads, holding one entry per CDR3 protein. The sample includes about a million distinct CDR3 sequences, roughly 48% of them seen just once. The length of the CDR3 is 13 residues. CDR1 and CDR2 from the germline V gene are SGHAT and FQNNGV. Trimming stripped 5 bases from V and 7 bases from J, with 11 bases between. This TCR was recovered from a man younger than 40 in good health. Sequenced material: blood. The chain has TRBV11-2 and TRBJ1-4; D perhaps matches TRBD1 (6 bases). The CDR3 DNA reads as TGTGCCAGCAGCCAACAGGGCCTTGAAAAACTGTTTTTT. It encodes CASSQQGLEKLFF.